This T cell receptor (beta chain) appears in the sequencing data of a study of blood T cell repertoires in COVID-19. Study details: Whether acute or convalescent, the COVID-19 samples came from the United States, Italy and Spain.

Per the original methods: Nucleated cell counts were estimated from reference gene primer amplification. Clones were read by immunoSEQ multiplex PCR, and TCRdb kept only the in-frame ones, dropping some. The DNA was the basis for D and trimming; V, J and clone size are from that table. The repertoire holds about 200,000 clones, with approximately 86% as singletons. This clone was observed a few times. This CDR3 contains 15 residues. Trimming stripped 4 bases from V and 0 bases from J, with 13 bases between. Germline V gene lookup returns CDR1 SGHNT and CDR2 YYREEE (reference sequence). The material sequenced was peripheral blood. The gene calls are TRBV5-4 and TRBJ1-2; no definite D call. The TCR was taken from a man younger than 35 with active or convalescent COVID-19. The CDR3 spells CASSPEVPTNYGYTF. The DNA for the CDR3 is TGTGCCAGCAGCCCAGAGGTCCCAACTAACTATGGCTACACCTTC.